These T cell receptor beta chains were read from a single sample in a study of shared clonotypes between healthy human individuals. Method: immunoSEQ multiplex PCR; TCRdb's copy keeps in-frame clones and lacks some. The table lists more than 400,000 clones, 95% to 96% of them singletons, with about 0.06% in the top ten. Sequencing was done on a sample of naive CD4+ T cells sorted from blood. Receptors were obtained from a woman under 40 in good health. Each CDR3 is given with its conserved first and last residue. Each record gives: J gene, clone size, V gene, D gene, CDR3 DNA, CDR3 protein. A D gene is named only where the DNA matches it firmly. The size of a clone is reported for some rows only, either as once, few or many, or as a class for expanded clones.

j_call: TRBJ2-7; clone_size: .; v_call: TRBV27; d_call: .; cdr3_nt: TGTGCCAGCAGTCCCATATCGGCTTACGAGCAGTACTTC; cdr3_aa: CASSPISAYEQYF
j_call: TRBJ1-3; clone_size: .; v_call: TRBV5-8; d_call: .; cdr3_nt: TGTGCCAGCAGCCTGGGGCATGCTGGAGGAAACACCATATATTTT; cdr3_aa: CASSLGHAGGNTIYF
j_call: TRBJ1-4; clone_size: .; v_call: TRBV6-5; d_call: .; cdr3_nt: TGTGCCAGCAGTTATGGGGACAACACTAATGAAAAACTGTTTTTT; cdr3_aa: CASSYGDNTNEKLFF
j_call: TRBJ2-7; clone_size: .; v_call: TRBV30; d_call: TRBD2; cdr3_nt: TGTGCCACCAACCTAGCGGGAGGGCCCTACGAGCAGTACTTC; cdr3_aa: CATNLAGGPYEQYF
j_call: TRBJ2-5; clone_size: .; v_call: TRBV6-1; d_call: .; cdr3_nt: TGTGCCAGCAGTGCGCCGGGACAAAGAATTCCGTACCAAGAGACCCAGTACTTC; cdr3_aa: CASSAPGQRIPYQETQYF
j_call: TRBJ1-5; clone_size: .; v_call: TRBV27; d_call: .; cdr3_nt: TGTGCCAGCAGTTCGAAAGGACAGTATAGCAATCAGCCCCAGCATTTT; cdr3_aa: CASSSKGQYSNQPQHF
j_call: TRBJ2-7; clone_size: .; v_call: TRBV5-1; d_call: TRBD1; cdr3_nt: TGCGCCAGCAGCTTGATCGGGACAGCGTCCTACGAGCAGTACTTC; cdr3_aa: CASSLIGTASYEQYF
j_call: TRBJ2-7; clone_size: .; v_call: TRBV2; d_call: .; cdr3_nt: TGTGCCAGCAGGGCACAGAGAACCCCCTACGAGCAGTACTTC; cdr3_aa: CASRAQRTPYEQYF
j_call: TRBJ1-1; clone_size: .; v_call: TRBV18; d_call: .; cdr3_nt: TGTGCCAGCTCACAGGGGGTAAAGACTGAAGCTTTCTTT; cdr3_aa: CASSQGVKTEAFF
j_call: TRBJ1-2; clone_size: .; v_call: TRBV6-5; d_call: TRBD1; cdr3_nt: TGTGCCAGCAGGGGGACAGCAGCTAACTATGGCTACACCTTC; cdr3_aa: CASRGTAANYGYTF
j_call: TRBJ2-3; clone_size: once; v_call: TRBV18; d_call: TRBD1; cdr3_nt: TGTGCCAGCTCACTATCGACAGGGAAACGCACAGATACGCAGTATTTT; cdr3_aa: CASSLSTGKRTDTQYF
j_call: TRBJ2-5; clone_size: .; v_call: TRBV15; d_call: .; cdr3_nt: TGTGCCACCAGCAACCTAGCCCCATGGTACCAAGAGACCCAGTACTTC; cdr3_aa: CATSNLAPWYQETQYF
j_call: TRBJ2-7; clone_size: .; v_call: TRBV5-1; d_call: TRBD1; cdr3_nt: TGCGCCAGCACTTCAGGCAGGACAGGGGACTACGAGCAGTACTTC; cdr3_aa: CASTSGRTGDYEQYF
j_call: TRBJ2-7; clone_size: .; v_call: TRBV18; d_call: TRBD1; cdr3_nt: TGTGCCAGCTCACTTTCGGGACAGGGGGCATACGAGCAGTACTTC; cdr3_aa: CASSLSGQGAYEQYF
j_call: TRBJ2-7; clone_size: .; v_call: TRBV6-5; d_call: .; cdr3_nt: TGTGCCAGCAGTTACGAGGGGGGCTACGAGCAGTACTTC; cdr3_aa: CASSYEGGYEQYF
j_call: TRBJ1-5; clone_size: .; v_call: TRBV20-1; d_call: .; cdr3_nt: TGCAGTGCTTTGGGTAATCAGCCCCAGCATTTT; cdr3_aa: CSALGNQPQHF
j_call: TRBJ1-6; clone_size: .; v_call: TRBV7-2; d_call: TRBD1; cdr3_nt: TGTGCCAGCACCCAAGCCAGAGGGGGCGCAGATTCACCCCTCCACTTT; cdr3_aa: CASTQARGGADSPLHF
j_call: TRBJ1-5; clone_size: .; v_call: TRBV28; d_call: .; cdr3_nt: TGTGCCAGCAGTAACCCTCGGCCACAATATAGCAATCAGCCCCAGCATTTT; cdr3_aa: CASSNPRPQYSNQPQHF
j_call: TRBJ2-7; clone_size: .; v_call: TRBV28; d_call: .; cdr3_nt: TGTGCCAGCATTATCGCAGGAGCGCCCATCTACGAGCAGTACTTC; cdr3_aa: CASIIAGAPIYEQYF
j_call: TRBJ1-2; clone_size: .; v_call: TRBV13; d_call: .; cdr3_nt: TGTGCCAGCAGCTTTCAGGCGGGATACAGCGACTATGGCTACACCTTC; cdr3_aa: CASSFQAGYSDYGYTF
j_call: TRBJ2-1; clone_size: .; v_call: TRBV7-9; d_call: .; cdr3_nt: TGTGCCAGCAGCTTAGTGGTAGGGGGAGCCTACAATGAGCAGTTCTTC; cdr3_aa: CASSLVVGGAYNEQFF
j_call: TRBJ2-7; clone_size: .; v_call: TRBV5-1; d_call: .; cdr3_nt: TGCGCCAGCAGCTTGGAATCGTCAGCGCAGCCCTACGAGCAGTACTTC; cdr3_aa: CASSLESSAQPYEQYF
j_call: TRBJ1-5; clone_size: few; v_call: TRBV7-9; d_call: .; cdr3_nt: TGTGCCAGCAGCTTTCCAAATGGGCCCCAGCATTTT; cdr3_aa: CASSFPNGPQHF
j_call: TRBJ2-1; clone_size: .; v_call: TRBV11-2; d_call: .; cdr3_nt: TGTGCCAGCAGCACCCACCGTGCCTACAATGAGCAGTTCTTC; cdr3_aa: CASSTHRAYNEQFF
j_call: TRBJ2-5; clone_size: once; v_call: TRBV19; d_call: .; cdr3_nt: TGTGCCAGTAGTATAGACTCGACAGGATTAGAGACCCAGTACTTC; cdr3_aa: CASSIDSTGLETQYF
j_call: TRBJ2-7; clone_size: .; v_call: TRBV6-1; d_call: TRBD1; cdr3_nt: TGTGCCAGCAGCCAGGGACAGGGGCTTCCCTACGAGCAGTACTTC; cdr3_aa: CASSQGQGLPYEQYF
j_call: TRBJ2-3; clone_size: .; v_call: TRBV2; d_call: .; cdr3_nt: TGTGCCAGCAGCAAAATCTCAGGCACAGATACGCAGTATTTT; cdr3_aa: CASSKISGTDTQYF
j_call: TRBJ2-5; clone_size: .; v_call: TRBV20-1; d_call: .; cdr3_nt: TGCAGTGCGGGCAAGCGTGAGACCCAGTACTTC; cdr3_aa: CSAGKRETQYF